One sample yielded the 30 T cell receptor beta chains listed below, sequenced in a study of blood T cell repertoires in COVID-19. TCRdb's copy holds only in-frame clones and misses some; the assay was immunoSEQ multiplex PCR. The repertoire consists of 20,000 to 30,000 clones, with almost 90% occurring once and the leading ten covering less than 8.5%. The material sequenced was peripheral blood. The receptor source for this set is a human donor in a cohort sampled during active COVID-19.

The chain uses TRBV4-2 and TRBJ2-5; 8 bases agree with TRBD2. Trimming took 0 bases from V and 5 from J; bases not matched to a gene: 2. The CDR3 sequence is 14 residues long. Germline CDR1 is LGHNA and CDR2 is YNFKEQ. CDR3 in amino acids: CASSQDSGAETQYF. The CDR3 region has the DNA TGTGCCAGCAGCCAAGATAGCGGGGCTGAGACCCAGTACTTC.

V gene TRBV6-1 combines with J gene TRBJ2-2; 10 bases line up with TRBD2. Losses at the gene ends were 1 base for V and 1 base for J; bases not matched to a gene: 6. Germline V gives CDR1 MNHNS, CDR2 SASEGT. This CDR3 is built from 18 residues. CDR3 DNA: TGTGCCAGCAGTGAAGTAGGTAGCGGGGGGAAGAACACCGGGGAGCTGTTTTTT. The encoded protein is CASSEVGSGGKNTGELFF.

The chain is built from TRBV19 and TRBJ2-5; no clear D gene. The CDR3 extends over 14 amino acids. The germline gives CDR1 LNHDA, CDR2 SQIVND (reference sequence). V dropped 1 base and J dropped 5 bases, with 11 bases sitting between them. CDR3 sequence reads: CASSIGSKRETQYF. The CDR3 DNA reads TGTGCCAGTAGTATAGGGAGTAAACGGGAGACCCAGTACTTC. The full variable domain, completed using reference TRBV19 and TRBJ2-5, is DGGITQSPKYLFRKEGQNVTLSCEQNLNHDAMYWYRQDPGQGLRLIYYSQIVNDFQKGDIAEGYSVSREKKESFPLTVTSAQKNPTAFYLCASSIGSKRETQYFGPGTRLLVL.

J is TRBJ2-7 and V is TRBV11-3, with 7 positions matching TRBD1. With 1 base clipped from V and 0 bases from J, the junction kept 3 bases outside the gene matches. Germline CDR1 is SGHNT and CDR2 is YENEEA. CDR3 size: 15 residues. The CDR3 region has the DNA TGTGCCAGCAGCTTAGCAGGGGGAAGCTCCTACGAGCAGTACTTC. Its translation: CASSLAGGSSYEQYF.

The chain carries TRBV28 and TRBJ2-7; TRBD1 aligns across 8 bases. Per germline, CDR1 MDHEN and CDR2 SYDVKM. The CDR3 runs to 13 residues. V lost 5 bases to trimming and J lost 3 bases; unmatched junction nucleotides: 3. CDR3 sequence (DNA): TGTGCCAGCAGTATAGACAGGGGCTACGAGCAGTACTTC. This gives the protein CASSIDRGYEQYF.

This chain connects TRBV28 to TRBJ2-1; 7 nucleotides match TRBD2. Trimming at V came to 3 bases and at J to 8 bases, leaving 1 base not matched to a gene. Germline loops: CDR1 MDHEN, CDR2 SYDVKM. The CDR3 runs 12 residues. Here the CDR3 DNA reads TGTGCCAGCAGTTTGGGAGGGCATGAGCAGTTCTTC. As protein: CASSLGGHEQFF.

This rearrangement joins TRBV6-6 to TRBJ2-2; D gene uncertain. This CDR3 comprises 14 residues. V was clipped by 4 bases and J by 0 bases, with 6 bases between them. CDR1 MNHNY and CDR2 SVGAGI come from the germline V gene (reference sequence). CDR3 loop: CASSLTTNTGELFF. CDR3 nucleotides: TGTGCCAGCAGTTTAACTACGAACACCGGGGAGCTGTTTTTT.

The J gene is TRBJ2-7, the V gene TRBV28; unclear D gene. Germline-derived CDR1 and CDR2 are MDHEN and SYDVKM. The CDR3 totals 12 residues. V was trimmed by 3 bases and J by 2 bases, leaving 5 bases between them. The CDR3 is CASSFGPYEQYF. Written as DNA, the CDR3 is TGTGCCAGCAGTTTCGGTCCCTACGAGCAGTACTTC.

The CDR3 loop reads CASTLGDTQYF. Here the CDR3 DNA reads TGTGCCAGTACACTCGGGGATACGCAGTATTTT. The chain carries TRBV19 and TRBJ2-3; D unresolved. Trimming left V 7 bases short and J 6 bases short, with 8 bases between. This CDR3 has 11 residues. Germline CDR1 reads LNHDA; CDR2 reads SQIVND (reference sequence).

The chain couples TRBV11-2 to TRBJ2-2, with 11 bases identical to TRBD1. The CDR3 contains 18 residues. Germline V gene data show CDR1 as SGHAT and CDR2 as FQNNGV. The junction had 13 bases not matched to a gene; V was cut back by 5 bases and J by 5 bases. The CDR3 bases are TGTGCCAGCAGCCTCCGGACAGGGGGCGAAACGGGTACCGGGGAGCTGTTTTTT. Amino acids: CASSLRTGGETGTGELFF.

The chain recombines TRBV7-2 with TRBJ1-6; 9 bases match TRBD1. CDR1 SGHTA and CDR2 FQGNSA come from the germline V gene. J was trimmed by 11 bases and V by 5 bases; bases with no gene match: 7. CDR3 length: 14 residues. The CDR3 is CASSPTGGSAPLHF. The CDR3 bases are TGTGCCAGCAGCCCTACAGGGGGCTCTGCACCCCTCCACTTT.

There are a few counts of this clone. This chain's CDR3 is CASSVDSLWGYTF. Here the CDR3 DNA reads TGTGCCAGCAGCGTGGACAGTTTGTGGGGCTACACCTTC. This chain joins TRBV5-4 and TRBJ1-2; maybe TRBD1 (6 bases). CDR1 is SGHNT, CDR2 YYREEE, per germline (reference sequence). This CDR3 comprises 13 residues. V lost 4 bases and J lost 8, with 15 bases in between.

V is TRBV5-6 and J is TRBJ2-3; the match to TRBD2 covers 7 bases. This CDR3 contains 14 residues. V lost 4 bases to trimming and J lost 6 bases; unmatched junction nucleotides: 8. The germline gives CDR1 SGHDT, CDR2 YYEEEE. CDR3 amino acids: CASSTGLGADTQYF. In DNA form, the CDR3 reads TGTGCCAGCAGCACCGGACTAGGAGCTGATACGCAGTATTTT. Complete variable domain (other parts from reference TRBV5-6 and TRBJ2-3): DAGVTQSPTHLIKTRGQQVTLRCSPKSGHDTVSWYQQALGQGPQFIFQYYEEEERQRGNFPDRFSGHQFPNYSSELNVNALLLGDSALYLCASSTGLGADTQYFGPGTRLTVL.

Details on this clone: One end of the junction is discordant with germline, which a read error may explain. The chain has TRBV5-1 and TRBJ2-7; 12 bases line up with TRBD2. The CDR3 sequence is 17 residues long. Germline V gives CDR1 SGHRS, CDR2 YFSETQ. CDR3 nucleotides: TGCGCCAGCAGCTCGGGACTAGCGGGCATGACCTCCGACGAGCAGTACTTC. Protein: CASSSGLAGMTSDEQYF. Looking up the rest from reference TRBV5-1 and TRBJ2-7 gives the full variable domain: KAGVTQTPRYLIKTRGQQVTLSCSPISGHRSVSWYQQTPGQGLQFLFEYFSETQRNKGNFPGRFSGRQFSNSRSEMNVSTLELGDSALYLCASSSGLAGMTSDEQYFGPGTRLTVT.

The rearrangement links TRBV11-2 to TRBJ2-7; TRBD2 aligns across 11 bases. The ends lost 3 bases at V and 4 bases at J; junction bases unmatched: 8. The germline V gene encodes CDR1 SGHAT and CDR2 FQNNGV. The CDR3 loop spans 16 amino acids. The CDR3 region has the DNA TGTGCCAGCAGCTTCATCACTAGCGGGAGCATATACGAGCAGTACTTC. It encodes CASSFITSGSIYEQYF.

This chain connects TRBV2 to TRBJ2-2; D gene ambiguous. Germline lookup yields CDR1 SNHLY and CDR2 FYNNEI. This CDR3 is built from 12 residues. V dropped 8 bases and J dropped 4 bases, with 8 bases sitting between them. The CDR3 is CASATLTGELFF. DNA for the CDR3: TGTGCCAGCGCCACTCTCACCGGGGAGCTGTTTTTT. Full variable domain (missing parts from reference TRBV2 and TRBJ2-2): EPEVTQTPSHQVTQMGQEVILRCVPISNHLYFYWYRQILGQKVEFLVSFYNNEISEKSEIFDDQFSVERPDGSNFTLKIRSTKLEDSAMYFCASATLTGELFFGEGSRLTVL.

This chain joins TRBV24-1 and TRBJ2-7; D is undetermined. Germline V gene sequence: CDR1 KGHDR, CDR2 SFDVKD. Trimming left V 0 bases short and J 2 bases short, with 10 bases between. The CDR3 sequence is 15 residues long. In DNA form, the CDR3 reads TGTGCCACCAGTGATTTGCGCGTGTCACCCTACGAGCAGTACTTC. Amino acids: CATSDLRVSPYEQYF.

The gene calls are TRBV6-5 and TRBJ2-3; D perhaps matches TRBD2 (6 bases). V was pared by 10 bases and J by 1 base, with 12 bases between. Germline V gives CDR1 MNHEY, CDR2 SVGAGI. This CDR3 comprises 13 residues. DNA of the CDR3: TGTGCCACCGTATCTAGCGGCACAGATACGCAGTATTTT. As protein: CATVSSGTDTQYF.

The chain employs TRBV3-1 (or the pseudogene TRBV3-2) and TRBJ2-1, with 10 bases aligning to TRBD1. This CDR3 has 13 residues. Germline values: CDR1 LGHDT, CDR2 YNNKEL (reference sequence). V lost 8 bases to trimming and J lost 6 bases; unmatched junction nucleotides: 4. The CDR3 DNA sequence: TGTGCCAGCGGCGGACAGGGGGGCAATGAGCAGTTCTTC. The encoded protein is CASGGQGGNEQFF.

The chain employs TRBV3-1 (or the pseudogene TRBV3-2) and TRBJ2-5; 11 positions match TRBD2. This CDR3 has 18 amino acids. J was trimmed by 2 bases and V by 8 bases; bases with no gene match: 16. Looked up from germline, CDR1 is LGHDT and CDR2 is YNNKEL (reference sequence). Here the CDR3 reads CASGGTGRLAGIQETQYF. CDR3 bases: TGTGCCAGCGGGGGAACGGGGCGACTAGCGGGGATTCAAGAGACCCAGTACTTC.

The chain has TRBV7-9 and TRBJ1-5, with 7 bases aligning to TRBD1. The CDR3 is 16 amino acids. V shed 7 bases, J shed 4 bases, and the junction held 13 bases outside the gene matches. Germline values: CDR1 SEHNR, CDR2 FQNEAQ (reference sequence). CDR3: CASIPRRDSLNQPQHF. In nucleotides, the CDR3 is TGTGCCAGCATCCCAAGACGGGACAGCCTTAATCAGCCCCAGCATTTT.

In this sample, this clone turned up a few times. The chain carries TRBV5-4 and TRBJ1-6; TRBD1 matches 7 bases. The CDR3 runs to 13 residues. Germline V gene sequence: CDR1 SGHNT, CDR2 YYREEE (reference sequence). V shed 5 bases, J shed 10 bases, and the junction held 6 bases outside the gene matches. The CDR3 region is CASSWDSESPLHF. The CDR3 DNA reads TGTGCCAGCAGTTGGGACAGTGAGTCACCCCTCCACTTT.

This chain joins TRBV7-2 and TRBJ2-3, with D unresolved. The V gene's germline CDR1 is SGHTA and CDR2 FQGNSA. The CDR3 has 14 amino acids. The V and J ends lost 1 base and 6 bases respectively, with 11 bases between them. The CDR3 is CASSLGVGLDTQYF. CDR3 nucleotide sequence: TGTGCCAGCAGCTTAGGGGTTGGGCTGGATACGCAGTATTTT.

The genes are TRBV5-1 and TRBJ1-1, with D possibly being TRBD1 (5 bases). The CDR3 extends over 17 amino acids. Germline V gene data show CDR1 as SGHRS and CDR2 as YFSETQ. Trimming took off 2 bases at V and 1 base at J, with 18 bases between the two ends. The CDR3 is CASSFRQATGANTEAFF. The CDR3, as DNA: TGCGCCAGCAGCTTTCGCCAGGCCACAGGAGCGAACACTGAAGCTTTCTTT.

This rearrangement joins TRBV7-8 to TRBJ2-7; possible D gene TRBD1, 6 bases. Germline CDR1 is SGHVS and CDR2 is FQNEAQ. Trimming removed 5 bases from V and 0 bases from J, with 14 bases in between. CDR3 length equals 15 residues. The CDR3 loop reads CASSPLRGTSYEQYF. The CDR3 nucleotides read TGTGCCAGCAGCCCGCTGAGGGGGACCTCCTACGAGCAGTACTTC.

The chain is built from TRBV19 and TRBJ1-5, with a possible D match to TRBD1 (5 bases). Germline CDR1 reads LNHDA; CDR2 reads SQIVND (reference sequence). V lost 5 bases and J 1 base, leaving 15 bases between the germline ends. The CDR3 is 16 amino acids. The CDR3 is CASSPLTGGSNQPQHF. The CDR3 DNA sequence: TGTGCCAGTAGTCCCCTTACCGGGGGAAGCAATCAGCCCCAGCATTTT.

This chain joins TRBV27 and TRBJ2-3; 9 bases are shared with TRBD1. The CDR3 contains 17 residues. Germline assignment: CDR1 MNHEY and CDR2 SMNVEV (reference sequence). Losses at the gene ends were 4 bases for V and 0 bases for J; bases not matched to a gene: 8. The CDR3 sequence is CASSSLGTGTSTDTQYF. For the CDR3, the DNA is TGTGCCAGCAGTTCCCTGGGGACAGGGACCAGCACAGATACGCAGTATTTT.

The table lists this clone with a few counts. The rearrangement uses TRBV19 and TRBJ2-1, with 9 bases lining up with TRBD1. Losses at the gene ends were 5 bases for V and 7 bases for J; bases not matched to a gene: 12. This CDR3 is 16 amino acids long. Germline CDR1 and CDR2: LNHDA and SQIVND (reference sequence). The chain's CDR3 is CASSLNPGTGRNEQFF. The CDR3 DNA follows: TGTGCCAGTAGTCTCAACCCCGGGACAGGGAGGAATGAGCAGTTCTTC.

The chain joins TRBV7-2 to TRBJ1-6, with TRBD1 as a possible D gene (6 bases). The V and J ends lost 1 base and 11 bases respectively, with 12 bases between them. CDR1 is SGHTA, CDR2 FQGNSA, per germline. The CDR3 length is 14 residues. The CDR3 bases are TGTGCCAGCAGCTTAGACAGGGCTATAACACCCCTCCACTTT. It translates to CASSLDRAITPLHF.

The V call is TRBV5-1, the J call TRBJ2-1; 7 positions agree with TRBD2. The CDR3 runs to 17 residues. The germline V gene encodes CDR1 SGHRS and CDR2 YFSETQ. The J segment lost 2 bases and the V segment lost 0 bases, leaving 8 bases of the junction unmatched. The CDR3 here is CASSLGASGGTYNEQFF. In DNA form, the CDR3 reads TGCGCCAGCAGCTTGGGGGCTAGCGGAGGTACCTACAATGAGCAGTTCTTC. The entire variable domain, with the rest obtained from reference TRBV5-1 and TRBJ2-1, is as follows: KAGVTQTPRYLIKTRGQQVTLSCSPISGHRSVSWYQQTPGQGLQFLFEYFSETQRNKGNFPGRFSGRQFSNSRSEMNVSTLELGDSALYLCASSLGASGGTYNEQFFGPGTRLTVL.